This is a list of T cell receptor beta chains from one sample in a study of vaccination and CD4 T cells after COVID-19. Each CDR3 protein gets one entry after TCRdb re-called the PCR reads with MiXCR. The sample includes approximately 20,000 distinct CDR3 sequences, 48% seen only once; the top ten take nearly 2.5%. Their antigen targets remain unknown. The sample here was CD4+ T cells from blood, cultured in vitro, taken after SARS-CoV-2 vaccination. The receptors originated from a human donor who had recovered from COVID-19. The CDR3 runs from the conserved cysteine through the conserved F or W. A D gene is named only where the DNA matches it firmly. Expanded clones are given a class, and other clones once, few, many or no size at all.

v_gene,d_gene,abundance,j_gene,CDR3nt,CDR3aa
TRBV21-1,-,-,TRBJ2-7,TGTGCCAGCAGCAACCAGGGACTCCGAGGAGGGTACGAGCAGTACTTC,CASSNQGLRGGYEQYF
TRBV6-1,TRBD1,-,TRBJ2-3,TGTGCCAGCAGTCCACTACAGGGGGCTCTGGAGGATACGCAGTATTTT,CASSPLQGALEDTQYF
TRBV2,-,-,TRBJ2-2,TGTGCCAGCAGTACAGAAATGAACACCGGGGAGCTGTTTTTT,CASSTEMNTGELFF
TRBV20-1,TRBD1,-,TRBJ1-4,TGCAGTGCTAGGGGGACAGGGGGCGAAAAACTGTTTTTT,CSARGTGGEKLFF
TRBV19,-,few,TRBJ2-6,TGTGCCAGTAGTATGGGGGGGCTGCCGTCTTCTGGGGCCAACGTCCTGACTTTC,CASSMGGLPSSGANVLTF
TRBV20-1,TRBD1,few,TRBJ2-7,TGCAGTGCTAGAGCCGAAATCGGGACAGGGGGCTACGAGCAGTACTTC,CSARAEIGTGGYEQYF
TRBV7-2,TRBD2,-,TRBJ2-3,TGTGCCAGCAGCTTGGAACCAGCGGGAGGGCCAATAGATACGCAGTATTTT,CASSLEPAGGPIDTQYF
TRBV5-1,-,-,TRBJ1-6,TGCGCCAGCAGCTTGAATAACGGGGGCGGAAATTCACCCCTCCACTTT,CASSLNNGGGNSPLHF
TRBV20-1,TRBD2,-,TRBJ2-1,TGCAGTGCTAGTACTAGCGGGAGGTCGTACAATGAGCAGTTCTTC,CSASTSGRSYNEQFF
TRBV27,-,few,TRBJ2-7,TGTGCCAGCAGTTCCCGAGGGAGTTGGTTTTTC,CASSSRGSWFF
TRBV11-3,TRBD1,-,TRBJ1-2,TGTGCCAGCAGCCCAGGGACAGGAGCAGGGACTAACTATGGCTACACCTTC,CASSPGTGAGTNYGYTF
TRBV19,TRBD1,-,TRBJ2-7,TGTGCCAGTAGGGACAGGACCTCCTACGAGCAGTACTTC,CASRDRTSYEQYF
TRBV30,-,-,TRBJ1-1,TGTGCCTGGAGTGGTAAGGAATTTATGAACACTGAAGCTTTCTTT,CAWSGKEFMNTEAFF
TRBV20-1,-,few,TRBJ1-1,TGCAGTGCTAGAGAGGAGGGGACTGAAGCTTTCTTT,CSAREEGTEAFF
TRBV6-2/TRBV6-3,-,-,TRBJ2-5,TGTGCCAGCAGTCCCTACCCGTGGAGAGTCGGGACCCAGTACTTC,CASSPYPWRVGTQYF
TRBV28,-,-,TRBJ1-6,TGTGCCAGCAGTTCGCGGGGCTTTGACAGGAGCTGGGAACCCCTCCACTTT,CASSSRGFDRSWEPLHF